This section outlines one TCR beta chain sequence together with its context. The entry originates in a study of blood T cell repertoires in COVID-19. In the study overall: Acute-phase and convalescent COVID-19 samples originated in the United States, Italy and Spain.

The germline V gene encodes CDR1 LGHDT and CDR2 YNNKEL (reference sequence). CDR3 length equals 14 residues. V lost 1 base and J lost 7, with 13 bases in between. In the original workflow: Reference gene primer amplification in the assay estimated nucleated cell counts. The data were produced by immunoSEQ multiplex PCR, yet TCRdb's version contains in-frame clones alone and is incomplete. V, J and clone size are those of that table, while D and trimming were read from the DNA. The table has about 410,000 clones, roughly 90% seen once. This clonotype was sampled from a woman in her twenties or thirties with active or convalescent COVID-19. The sample was peripheral blood. The genes are TRBV3-1 (or the pseudogene TRBV3-2) and TRBJ1-2, with D uncertain. The CDR3 protein is CASSQAIPGSGYTF. CDR3 nucleotides: TGTGCCAGCAGCCAAGCCATTCCGGGTAGTGGCTACACCTTC.